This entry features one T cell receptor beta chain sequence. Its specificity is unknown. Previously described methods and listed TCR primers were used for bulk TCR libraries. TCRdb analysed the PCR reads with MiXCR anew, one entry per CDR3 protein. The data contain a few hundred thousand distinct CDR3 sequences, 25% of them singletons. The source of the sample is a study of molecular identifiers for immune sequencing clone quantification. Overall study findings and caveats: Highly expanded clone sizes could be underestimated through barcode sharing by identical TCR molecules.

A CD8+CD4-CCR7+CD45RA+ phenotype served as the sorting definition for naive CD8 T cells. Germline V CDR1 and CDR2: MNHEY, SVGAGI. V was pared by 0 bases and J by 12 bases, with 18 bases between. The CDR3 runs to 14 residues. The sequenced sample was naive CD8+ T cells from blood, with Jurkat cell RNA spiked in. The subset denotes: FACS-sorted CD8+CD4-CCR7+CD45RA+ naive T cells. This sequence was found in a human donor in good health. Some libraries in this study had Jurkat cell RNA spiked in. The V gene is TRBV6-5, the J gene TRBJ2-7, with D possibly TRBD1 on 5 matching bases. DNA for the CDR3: TGTGCCAGCAGTTACTCAGACAGTAGGTACGCGCCGTACTTC. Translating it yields CASSYSDSRYAPYF.